Following are 13 T cell receptor beta chains from one sample sequenced in a study of T cell changes during pregnancy in multiple sclerosis. TCRdb's copy holds only in-frame clones and misses some; the assay was immunoSEQ multiplex PCR. The sample includes around 75,000 clones, about 91% seen only once; the top ten take roughly 0.3%. Sequenced material: CD4+ T cells from peripheral blood mononuclear cells, taken in the third trimester of pregnancy. The receptors were gathered from a female donor in good health, enrolled as a control in a pregnancy study.

V usage is TRBV11-3 and J usage is TRBJ1-1, with D perhaps TRBD1 (6 bases). V was cut by 4 bases and J by 5 bases, with 11 bases left in between. Germline V gene sequence: CDR1 SGHNT, CDR2 YENEEA. The CDR3 has 13 residues. In DNA form, the CDR3 reads TGTGCCAGCAGCTCGGTAGGGGGAACTGAAGCTTTCTTT. Its protein is CASSSVGGTEAFF. The full variable domain, in which reference TRBV11-3 and TRBJ1-1 provide the parts outside the CDR3, is EAGVVQSPRYKIIEKKQPVAFWCNPISGHNTLYWYLQNLGQGPELLIRYENEEAVDDSQLPKDRFSAERLKGVDSTLKIQPAELGDSAVYLCASSSVGGTEAFFGQGTRLTVV.

V and J are TRBV9 and TRBJ2-7; D might be TRBD1 (7 bases). The CDR3 extends over 14 amino acids. Germline CDR1 and CDR2: SGDLS and YYNGEE. V dropped 0 bases and J dropped 6 bases, with 13 bases sitting between them. CDR3 coding DNA: TGTGCCAGCAGCGTAGTTAATCAGGGGGGCGAGCAGTACTTC. It encodes CASSVVNQGGEQYF.

This chain uses TRBV6-5 with TRBJ1-5; TRBD1 matches at 8 bases. The CDR3 extends over 14 amino acids. The germline V gene has CDR1 MNHEY and CDR2 SVGAGI. V dropped 5 bases and J dropped 5; count of bases not matched to a gene: 5. The CDR3 is CASSRTGIDQPQHF. The DNA for the CDR3 is TGTGCCAGCAGTCGGACAGGGATTGATCAGCCCCAGCATTTT.

The chain employs TRBV7-6 and TRBJ2-2, with TRBD1 matching 7 bases. This CDR3 comprises 16 residues. Trimming removed 0 bases from V and 3 bases from J; junction bases left unmatched: 4. CDR1 and CDR2 (germline): SGHVS, FNYEAQ. The CDR3 sequence is CASSLARDSYTGELFF. DNA for the CDR3: TGTGCCAGCAGCTTAGCCCGGGACAGCTACACCGGGGAGCTGTTTTTT.

The V call is TRBV5-4, the J call TRBJ2-3; 7 bases fit TRBD2. Germline lookup yields CDR1 SGHNT and CDR2 YYREEE (reference sequence). The V gene end was trimmed by 5 bases and the J gene end by 5 bases; junction bases not matched to a gene: 11. This CDR3 is 15 amino acids long. CDR3 amino acids: CASSRTGRSGDTQYF. The CDR3 region has the DNA TGTGCCAGCAGTCGAACCGGGAGGTCCGGAGATACGCAGTATTTT.

The chain has TRBV7-2 and TRBJ1-4; 10 bases are a match to TRBD1. The CDR3 extends over 15 amino acids. Germline V CDR1 and CDR2: SGHTA, FQGNSA. J lost 7 bases, V lost 5 bases, and 7 bases had no gene match. The CDR3 loop reads CASSPRQGAGEKLFF. CDR3 nucleotide sequence: TGTGCCAGCAGCCCTAGACAGGGGGCGGGTGAAAAACTGTTTTTT.

The CDR3 spells CASSSERGTPYEQYF. In DNA form, the CDR3 reads TGCGCCAGCAGCTCCGAGCGGGGGACCCCCTACGAGCAGTACTTC. V usage is TRBV5-1 and J usage is TRBJ2-7, with TRBD2 identical over 8 bases. The CDR3 runs 15 residues. CDR1 and CDR2 from the germline V gene are SGHRS and YFSETQ. Unmatched junction bases numbered 7, after V lost 3 bases and J lost 2 bases.

The chain recombines TRBV5-5 with TRBJ1-4, with D possibly being TRBD1 (6 bases). The CDR3 covers 13 residues. Germline assignment: CDR1 SGHKS and CDR2 YYEKEE (reference sequence). V lost 4 bases and J 4 bases, leaving 8 bases between the germline ends. The CDR3 DNA sequence: TGTGCCAGCAGCCGGACAGTTAATGAAAAACTGTTTTTT. Protein: CASSRTVNEKLFF.

The V gene is TRBV6-5, the J gene TRBJ1-1, with TRBD1 matching over 10 bases. This CDR3 comprises 16 residues. The V and J ends lost 4 bases and 2 bases, in that order; junction bases with no gene match: 7. CDR1 and CDR2 (germline): MNHEY, SVGAGI. The CDR3, as DNA: TGTGCCAGCAGTTCCCGGGACAGGGGAGCCAACACTGAAGCTTTCTTT. Translated: CASSSRDRGANTEAFF.

The CDR3 nucleotides are TGTGCCAGCAGCTCGGGACAGGGGGGGGGCTACACCTTC. Translated, it gives CASSSGQGGGYTF. V and J are TRBV5-4 and TRBJ1-2; TRBD1 aligns across 11 bases. The CDR3 has 13 residues. The V gene's germline CDR1 is SGHNT and CDR2 YYREEE (reference sequence). Unmatched junction bases numbered 3, after V lost 3 bases and J lost 8 bases.

The rearrangement links TRBV6-1 to TRBJ1-1; TRBD1 aligns across 9 bases. The CDR3 runs to 14 residues. J was trimmed by 4 bases and V by 5 bases; bases with no gene match: 5. Germline V gene lookup returns CDR1 MNHNS and CDR2 SASEGT. The CDR3 loop reads CASSPATGGTEAFF. The CDR3 coding sequence is TGTGCCAGCAGTCCCGCGACAGGGGGCACTGAAGCTTTCTTT.

This chain joins TRBV15 and TRBJ2-7; D gene unclear. Trimming took off 1 base at V and 3 bases at J, with 10 bases between the two ends. CDR1 and CDR2 (germline): LNHNV, YYDKDF (reference sequence). The CDR3 is made up of 14 amino acids. The CDR3 sequence is CATSRGSSVYEQYF. In nucleotides, the CDR3 is TGTGCCACCAGCAGAGGGTCCAGCGTCTACGAGCAGTACTTC.

The V gene is TRBV5-1, the J gene TRBJ2-3; 9 bases line up with TRBD2. CDR1 and CDR2 (germline): SGHRS, YFSETQ. V shed 4 bases, J shed 0 bases, and the junction held 9 bases outside the gene matches. The CDR3 is 17 amino acids. CDR3 sequence reads: CASSLHLAGASTDTQYF. The CDR3 DNA reads as TGCGCCAGCAGCCTCCATTTAGCGGGGGCTAGCACAGATACGCAGTATTTT.